This T cell receptor beta chain originates from a study of blood T cells in healthy people across ages. Then a second PCR, running roughly 7 to 11 cycles, was carried out with a sample-barcoded 5' primer and a J-beta primer mix. Every cDNA was tagged by a template-switch adaptor with 12 random nucleotides. TCRdb reprocessed the 5' RACE reads with MiXCR, giving one entry per CDR3 protein. Counted here are 600,000 to 1,000,000 distinct CDR3 sequences, around a quarter occurring once; the ten biggest clones make up under 4.5%. CDR1 and CDR2 (germline): KGHSH, LQKENI. The CDR3 is made up of 13 amino acids. Trimming removed 8 bases from V and 8 bases from J, with 15 bases in between. Findings and caveats of the study: CMV infection status of these donors was not known.

With respect to this clonotype: Its antigen is as yet unknown.

In addition, the sample was reused for a study of T cells of mothers and their children.

Sequenced sample: blood. This receptor was obtained from a boy aged 10-17 years in good health. The chain recombines TRBV18 with TRBJ1-4; no clear D. The CDR3 region is CASTPGLGEKLFF. CDR3 coding DNA: TGTGCCAGCACCCCCGGGCTGGGAGAAAAACTGTTTTTT. The variable domain in full, completed from reference TRBV18 and TRBJ1-4, reads NAGVMQNPRHLVRRRGQEARLRCSPMKGHSHVYWYRQLPEEGLKFMVYLQKENIIDESGMPKERFSAEFPKEGPSILRIQQVVRGDSAAYFCASTPGLGEKLFFGSGTQLSVL.